This entry lists 7 T cell receptor beta chains sequenced from one sample in a study of technical replicates of blood from a few donors. Generated by immunoSEQ multiplex PCR, the TCRdb table keeps only in-frame clones and is missing some. In the table there are roughly 56,000 clones, about 90% of which are singletons. The sequenced sample consisted of PBMCs. Every receptor here comes from a human donor in good health. Some clones in this sample may be carry-over from other donors' samples.

The V call is TRBV11-3, the J call TRBJ2-5, with 9 nucleotides matching TRBD1. J gave up 2 bases and V 1 base, and 2 bases lay outside the gene matches. Germline assignment: CDR1 SGHNT and CDR2 YENEEA. CDR3 length equals 15 residues. CDR3 nucleotide sequence: TGTGCCAGCAGCTTAGGCGGACAGGGGCAAGAGACCCAGTACTTC. It encodes CASSLGGQGQETQYF.

The chain employs TRBV7-2 and TRBJ1-1; 11 bases match TRBD1. Germline values: CDR1 SGHTA, CDR2 FQGNSA. V dropped 5 bases and J dropped 10; count of bases not matched to a gene: 6. This CDR3 contains 13 residues. CDR3 region: CASSPWDRGGAFF. The CDR3 nucleotides read TGTGCCAGCAGCCCATGGGACAGGGGGGGAGCTTTCTTT.

The chain combines TRBV7-9 with TRBJ2-7, with D unclear. The CDR3 consists of 13 residues. V was trimmed by 5 bases and J by 1 base, leaving 9 bases between them. The germline CDR1 and CDR2 sequences are SEHNR and FQNEAQ (reference sequence). CDR3 amino acids: CASSPPGSYEQYF. In DNA, the CDR3 is TGTGCCAGCAGCCCCCCCGGGTCCTACGAGCAGTACTTC.

Written as DNA, the CDR3 is TGTGCCAGCAGTACCAGGGGGAACGATGAAAAACTGTTTTTT. Encoded protein: CASSTRGNDEKLFF. The chain is built from TRBV6-5 and TRBJ1-4, with 7 positions matching TRBD1. This CDR3 has 14 amino acids. The V gene's germline CDR1 is MNHEY and CDR2 SVGAGI. V gave up 5 bases and J gave up 6 bases; unmatched junction bases: 6.

The V and J genes are TRBV6-5 and TRBJ2-7; no clear D gene. The CDR3 has 16 amino acids. CDR1 and CDR2 from the germline V gene are MNHEY and SVGAGI. Trimming shortened V by 0 bases and J by 4 bases, and 16 bases separated the two germline ends. CDR3 sequence: CASSYSNPATGYEQYF. The CDR3 nucleotides are TGTGCCAGCAGTTACTCAAACCCGGCCACGGGTTACGAGCAGTACTTC.

This clone came up once. CDR3 in amino acids: CASSIDGRVYYGYTF. CDR3 bases: TGTGCCAGTAGTATAGATGGCAGGGTCTATTATGGCTACACCTTC. The chain joins TRBV19 to TRBJ1-2; D possibly corresponds to TRBD1 (5 bases). Per the germline V gene, CDR1 is LNHDA and CDR2 is SQIVND (reference sequence). The V end was cut by 0 bases, the J end by 5 bases, with 13 bases between. This CDR3 is 15 amino acids long.

This clone was observed a handful of times. The J gene is TRBJ2-7, the V gene TRBV18; the match to TRBD2 covers 16 bases. V lost 3 bases to trimming and J lost 7 bases; unmatched junction nucleotides: 6. Germline-derived CDR1 and CDR2 are KGHSH and LQKENI. CDR3 length: 16 residues. The CDR3 sequence: CASSPPGLAGGKEQYF. The CDR3 DNA is TGTGCCAGCTCACCGCCGGGACTAGCGGGAGGGAAGGAGCAGTACTTC. Looking up the rest from reference TRBV18 and TRBJ2-7 gives the full variable domain: NAGVMQNPRHLVRRRGQEARLRCSPMKGHSHVYWYRQLPEEGLKFMVYLQKENIIDESGMPKERFSAEFPKEGPSILRIQQVVRGDSAAYFCASSPPGLAGGKEQYFGPGTRLTVT.